This T cell receptor beta chain was obtained from a study of regulatory T cells in long-lasting Graves disease. The overall study: The study enrolled newly diagnosed Graves' patients on antithyroid drugs under 3 months.

This clonotype was detected ten times or more. Its target is not known. The TCR beta library used iRepertoire HTBI primers with Arm-PCR amplification of CDR3. TCRdb reprocessed the multiplex PCR reads via MiXCR and lists one record per CDR3 protein. The data show around 230,000 distinct CDR3 sequences, roughly 18% seen once. The time point was: newly diagnosed GD, antithyroid drugs for less than 3 months. Scientists built the TCR library using RNA that was extracted from PBMCs. Diagnosing Graves' disease relied on the American Thyroid Association guidelines. Germline V gene lookup returns CDR1 WSHSY and CDR2 SAAADI. This CDR3 region has 14 residues. V lost 6 bases to trimming and J lost 6 bases; unmatched junction nucleotides: 2. Regarding the study as a whole: Gene preferences differed: TRBV28, TRBJ1-2, TRBJ2-5 in persistent cases.

The chain carries TRBV10-2 and TRBJ2-3, with 14 bases fitting TRBD2. The sequence was obtained from a female donor with Graves disease. Sequenced material: peripheral blood mononuclear cells (PBMCs), taken at new diagnosis, from a patient treated with antithyroid drugs. Written as DNA, the CDR3 is TGCGCCAGCAGGACTAGCGGGAGGGTGGATACGCAGTATTTT. This encodes CASRTSGRVDTQYF.